This T cell receptor (beta chain) was recovered during a study of blood T cell repertoires in COVID-19. As for the study in general: Donors in the United States, Italy and Spain gave samples during acute or convalescent COVID-19. T cells, B-cell-depleted T cells, or PBMCs provided the cDNA or gDNA that served as material.

Seattle's cohort entered during active infection and was followed longitudinally. V gave up 4 bases and J gave up 1 base, with 14 bases separating them. Germline V gene sequence: CDR1 SGHKS, CDR2 YYEKEE (reference sequence). The CDR3 spans 15 residues. Profiled with immunoSEQ multiplex PCR; TCRdb holds only in-frame clones, not every one. The table records roughly 280,000 clones, around 86% of them present only once. This sequence joins TRBV5-5 and TRBJ2-5; D is possibly TRBD1 (6 bases). The receptor was isolated from a woman aged 60-75 years with COVID-19, enrolled during active disease. The sequenced material came from peripheral blood. CDR3 nucleotide sequence: TGTGCCAGCAGCCCTCAGGGGCACCCCCAAGAGACCCAGTACTTC. Protein: CASSPQGHPQETQYF.